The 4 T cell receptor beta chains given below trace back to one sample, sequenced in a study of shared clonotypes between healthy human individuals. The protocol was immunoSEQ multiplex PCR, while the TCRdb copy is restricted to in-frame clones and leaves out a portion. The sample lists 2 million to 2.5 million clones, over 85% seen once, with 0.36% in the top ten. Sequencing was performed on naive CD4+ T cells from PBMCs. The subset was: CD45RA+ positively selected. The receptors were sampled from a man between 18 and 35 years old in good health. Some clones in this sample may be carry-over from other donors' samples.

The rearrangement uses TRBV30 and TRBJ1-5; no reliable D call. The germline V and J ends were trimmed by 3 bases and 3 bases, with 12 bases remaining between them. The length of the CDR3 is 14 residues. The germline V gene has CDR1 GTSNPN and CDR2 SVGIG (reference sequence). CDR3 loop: CAWRGGPSNQPQHF. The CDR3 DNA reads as TGTGCCTGGAGGGGAGGCCCGTCCAATCAGCCCCAGCATTTT.

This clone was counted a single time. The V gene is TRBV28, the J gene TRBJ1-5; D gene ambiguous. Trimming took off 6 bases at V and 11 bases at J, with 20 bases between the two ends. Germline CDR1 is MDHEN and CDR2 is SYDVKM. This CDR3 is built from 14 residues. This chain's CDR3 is CASRDLFGFSSQHF. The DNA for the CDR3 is TGTGCCAGCAGGGACCTTTTCGGCTTTTCGTCCCAGCATTTT.

The CDR3, as DNA: TGTGCCAGCAGCTTGGCCGGGCGGGAGGCCCCCTACGAGCAGTACTTC. Protein: CASSLAGREAPYEQYF. This chain uses TRBV5-6 with TRBJ2-7; 8 bases match TRBD2. J lost 2 bases, V lost 0 bases, and 7 bases had no gene match. The CDR3 is made up of 16 amino acids. CDR1 and CDR2 (germline): SGHDT, YYEEEE.

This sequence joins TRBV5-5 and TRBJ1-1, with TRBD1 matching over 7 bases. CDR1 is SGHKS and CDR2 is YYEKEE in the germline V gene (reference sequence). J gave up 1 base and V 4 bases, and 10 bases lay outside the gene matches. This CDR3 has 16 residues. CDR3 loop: CASSPSLGQPNTEAFF. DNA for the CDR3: TGTGCCAGCAGCCCGAGCCTGGGACAGCCGAACACTGAAGCTTTCTTT.